The table lists the clone carrying this TCR beta chain with a count of one. The sample originates from a study of blood T cell repertoires in COVID-19. The germline gives CDR1 LNHDA, CDR2 SQIVND (reference sequence). This CDR3 spans 16 amino acids. With 4 bases clipped from V and 5 bases from J, the junction kept 9 bases outside the gene matches. Only in-frame clones appear in the TCRdb table, and some are missing; sequencing was by immunoSEQ multiplex PCR. The top ten clones hold 4% to 5.5% of a sample with roughly 70,000 clones, roughly 80% of them seen once. Sequencing was performed on peripheral blood. V usage is TRBV19 and J usage is TRBJ2-5, with TRBD1 identical over 11 bases. The sequence came from a woman aged 80 or over with active or convalescent COVID-19. CDR3 bases: TGTGCCAGTAGTACACCAGGACAGGGGGCAGTGGAGACCCAGTACTTC. Protein: CASSTPGQGAVETQYF.